The clone carrying this TCR beta chain is labeled medium-sized. Its target is unknown. The data were obtained in a study of spatial heterogeneity in lung cancer. TCRdb reanalysed the 5' RACE reads using MiXCR and keeps one entry per CDR3 protein. Of around 8,800 distinct CDR3 sequences listed, around 5% are singletons. Time point in this sample: sample taken at primary tumor resection. General study findings and limits: Within tumors, counts of expanded alpha and beta TCRs tracked tumor mutation counts.

The germline CDR1 and CDR2 sequences are SGHVS and FQNEAQ. The CDR3 runs 13 residues. V lost 0 bases and J 12 bases, leaving 12 bases between the germline ends. J is TRBJ1-5 and V is TRBV7-8; D ambiguous. The input for sequencing was lung tumor tissue, taken at surgery. This receptor was obtained from a female donor with early-stage non-small cell lung cancer. In nucleotides, the CDR3 is TGTGCCAGCAGCTTAGCGCTCCGGGCCGGCCAGCATTTT. It yields the protein CASSLALRAGQHF.